This section outlines one T cell receptor beta chain sequence together with its context. This sample was taken from a study of T cell changes during pregnancy in multiple sclerosis. The CDR3 is made up of 16 amino acids. V gave up 1 base and J gave up 4 bases, with 15 bases separating them. The germline CDR1 and CDR2 sequences are LGHNA and YNFKEQ. TCRdb keeps only in-frame clones here, not all; method: immunoSEQ multiplex PCR. This table has about 40,000 clones, roughly 90% appearing once. Material: CD4+ T cells from peripheral blood mononuclear cells, obtained before pregnancy. The receptor comes from a female donor with multiple sclerosis, enrolled in a pregnancy study. The V gene is TRBV4-2, the J gene TRBJ2-3; tentative D call: TRBD2 (6 bases). CDR3 bases: TGTGCCAGCAGCCAAGCCTTAGCGGTTGGGCCAGATACGCAGTATTTT. Translation: CASSQALAVGPDTQYF.